The 6 T cell receptor beta chains below come from one sample, sequenced in a study of molecular identifiers for immune sequencing clone quantification. TCRdb used MiXCR to reprocess the PCR reads, holding one entry per CDR3 protein. The sample includes approximately 500,000 distinct CDR3 sequences, about 26% of them seen just once. The material sequenced was naive CD8+ T cells from blood, with Jurkat cell RNA spiked in. The subset is: FACS-sorted CD8+CD4-CCR7+CD45RA+ naive T cells. These receptors were taken from a human donor in good health. Some libraries in this study had Jurkat cell RNA spiked in.

This clonotype came up many times. The V and J genes are TRBV7-9 and TRBJ2-7; possible D gene TRBD2, 6 bases. This CDR3 region has 14 residues. Trimming shortened V by 8 bases and J by 3 bases, and 17 bases separated the two germline ends. Germline V gene lookup returns CDR1 SEHNR and CDR2 FQNEAQ (reference sequence). The CDR3 here is CASDPLEGYYEQYF. CDR3 sequence (DNA): TGTGCCAGCGACCCCTTGGAGGGTTACTACGAGCAGTACTTC.

V gene TRBV4-1 combines with J gene TRBJ1-1; D uncertain. V dropped 2 bases and J dropped 0 bases, with 10 bases sitting between them. The CDR3 has 15 amino acids. Per the germline V gene, CDR1 is MGHRA and CDR2 is YSYEKL. Here the CDR3 reads CASSQQRGLNTEAFF. In DNA form, the CDR3 reads TGCGCCAGCAGCCAACAGAGAGGACTGAACACTGAAGCTTTCTTT.

The chain employs TRBV19 and TRBJ2-1; TRBD1 matches 8 bases. The CDR3 has 16 amino acids. The trim removed 3 bases at V and 3 bases at J, leaving 7 bases unmatched. Germline values: CDR1 LNHDA, CDR2 SQIVND (reference sequence). The CDR3 protein is CASSIGAGGYYNEQFF. CDR3 coding DNA: TGTGCCAGTAGTATTGGTGCAGGGGGCTACTACAATGAGCAGTTCTTC.

V gene TRBV25-1 combines with J gene TRBJ1-5, with D tentatively TRBD1 (5 bases). This CDR3 has 15 amino acids. V was cut by 2 bases and J by 3 bases, with 11 bases left in between. Germline lookup yields CDR1 MGHDK and CDR2 SYGVNS. For the CDR3, the DNA is TGTGCCAGCAGTGAAGCGGGGCAGCCCAATCAGCCCCAGCATTTT. It translates to CASSEAGQPNQPQHF.

In its sample, this clonotype was seen many times. The rearrangement joins TRBV7-9 to TRBJ2-3; D not resolved. The CDR3 runs to 12 residues. Trimming shortened V by 4 bases and J by 5 bases, and 7 bases separated the two germline ends. Per the germline V gene, CDR1 is SEHNR and CDR2 is FQNEAQ (reference sequence). The CDR3 DNA reads as TGTGCCAGCAGCTCCACCATAGATACGCAGTATTTT. Translation: CASSSTIDTQYF.

In the case of this clonotype: A junction boundary mismatches the germline segment, possibly from a read error. The chain links TRBV6-2 or TRBV6-3 to TRBJ2-7, with TRBD1 matching over 8 bases. The germline V gene has CDR1 MNHEY and CDR2 SVGEGT. This CDR3 is 16 amino acids long. CDR3 sequence: CASSVVRGLVSYEQHF. CDR3 coding DNA: TGTGCCAGCAGTGTCGTCAGGGGGCTCGTCTCCTACGAGCAGCACTTC.